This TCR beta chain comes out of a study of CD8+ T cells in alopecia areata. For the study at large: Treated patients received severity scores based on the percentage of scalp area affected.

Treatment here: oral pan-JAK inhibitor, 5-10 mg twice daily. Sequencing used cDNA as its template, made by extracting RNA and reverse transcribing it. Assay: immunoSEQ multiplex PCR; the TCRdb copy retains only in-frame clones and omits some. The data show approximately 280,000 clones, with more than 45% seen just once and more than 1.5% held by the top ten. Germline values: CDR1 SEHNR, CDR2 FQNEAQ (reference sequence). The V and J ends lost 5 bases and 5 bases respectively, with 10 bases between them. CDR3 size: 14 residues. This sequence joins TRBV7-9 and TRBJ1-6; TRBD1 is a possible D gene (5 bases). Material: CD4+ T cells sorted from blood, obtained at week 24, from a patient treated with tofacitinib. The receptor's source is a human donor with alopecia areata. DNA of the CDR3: TGTGCCAGCAGCGGAGACAGAGATAATTCACCCCTCCACTTT. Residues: CASSGDRDNSPLHF.